The entry below gives a single T cell receptor beta chain sequence along with its context. The CDR3 length is 17 residues. Trimming at V came to 1 base and at J to 1 base, leaving 6 bases not matched to a gene. In germline, CDR1 is SGHKS, CDR2 YYEKEE (reference sequence). The record originates from a study of blood T cell repertoires in COVID-19. Looking at the study overall: T cells, B-cell-depleted T cells, or PBMCs provided the cDNA or gDNA that served as material.

Per the original data handling: Estimated nucleated cell counts came from reference gene primer amplification. Clones were sequenced by immunoSEQ multiplex PCR, and TCRdb holds only the in-frame ones, with some missing. V, J and clone size are taken as reported in that table, and D and trimming were inferred from the DNA itself. The repertoire consists of around 150,000 clones, with roughly 81% occurring once and the leading ten covering 1% to 1.2%. Specimen: peripheral blood. The chain employs TRBV5-5 and TRBJ1-5; 9 bases match TRBD1. This clonotype was sampled from a man between 35 and 55 years old with acute or convalescent COVID-19. CDR3 in amino acids: CASSLRTGVMSNQPQHF. Written as DNA, the CDR3 is TGTGCCAGCAGCTTGCGGACAGGGGTTATGAGCAATCAGCCCCAGCATTTT.